This T cell receptor (beta chain) was identified during a study of blood T cell repertoires in COVID-19. In the source study's methods: Nucleated cell number was recorded as an estimate derived from reference gene primer amplification. Method: immunoSEQ multiplex PCR; TCRdb's copy keeps in-frame clones and lacks some. V and J calls plus clone size are reproduced from that table; the DNA served to infer D and trimming. The sample records roughly 150,000 clones, 80% being singletons. The ends lost 5 bases at V and 4 bases at J; junction bases unmatched: 3. The CDR3 runs 14 residues. The germline gives CDR1 SNHLY, CDR2 FYNNEI.

The source is a man between 60 and 75 years old with acute or convalescent COVID-19. V usage is TRBV2 and J usage is TRBJ1-5, with 9 bases aligning to TRBD1. The sample comprised peripheral blood. The CDR3 sequence: CASSWTGVNQPQHF. The CDR3 nucleotides read TGTGCCAGCAGTTGGACAGGGGTTAATCAGCCCCAGCATTTT.